This T cell receptor beta chain is from a study of blood T cell repertoires in COVID-19. Study overall: Donors in the United States, Italy and Spain gave samples during acute or convalescent COVID-19. The cDNA or gDNA used as material had been derived from T cells, B-cell-depleted T cells, or PBMCs.

Study processing details: Researchers report that nucleated cell counts were estimated from reference gene primer amplification. The method was immunoSEQ multiplex PCR; TCRdb's version includes in-frame clones alone and lacks a portion of them. The D gene and trimming were derived from the DNA, and the V and J assignments and clone size from that table. The table includes roughly 180,000 clones, more than 70% detected once. Germline V lookup: CDR1 MNHEY, CDR2 SVGAGI. The CDR3 consists of 13 residues. V was shortened by 0 bases and J by 4 bases, with 6 bases between the two germline ends. The rearrangement joins TRBV6-5 to TRBJ1-2; no clear D gene. The clonotype comes from an elderly woman with active or convalescent COVID-19. Sequencing was done on a sample of peripheral blood. CDR3: CASSYSSFYGYTF. In DNA form, the CDR3 reads TGTGCCAGCAGTTACTCGAGCTTCTATGGCTACACCTTC.